This paragraph reports one T cell receptor beta chain. These data belong to a study of blood T cell repertoires in COVID-19. The overall study: Specimens from acute and convalescent COVID-19 originated in the United States, Italy and Spain.

V gave up 4 bases and J gave up 4 bases, with 13 bases separating them. Germline V gives CDR1 SQVTM, CDR2 ANQGSEA. This CDR3 region has 13 residues. Clones were sequenced by immunoSEQ multiplex PCR, and TCRdb holds only the in-frame ones, with some missing. The profile covers some 150,000 clones, with about 85% appearing a single time and 6.2% taken by the ten largest. The sample consisted of PBMCs or T cells enriched from blood (not recorded which). V and J are TRBV29-1 and TRBJ1-2, with a tentative D call TRBD1 (6 bases). The receptor was derived from a woman aged 40 to 55 who had recovered from COVID-19. The CDR3 DNA follows: TGCAGCGTTGGCCAACAGGGTATCTATGGCTACACCTTC. This gives the protein CSVGQQGIYGYTF.